This T cell receptor (beta chain) was recovered during a study of blood T cell repertoires in COVID-19. The wider study: In each case, the material was cDNA or gDNA derived from T cells, B-cell-depleted T cells, or PBMCs.

Across about 22 US areas, participants ranged in age from about 18 to 100 years. The CDR3 totals 12 residues. V was pared by 7 bases and J by 6 bases, with 12 bases between. Germline CDR1 MRHNA, CDR2 SNTAGT. Study processing details: The assay estimated nucleated cells by amplifying reference gene primers. Sequencing was performed with immunoSEQ multiplex PCR; in TCRdb, only in-frame clones are kept and a portion is missing. From that table come the V and J calls and clone size; the DNA was used to work out D and trimming. Of approximately 200,000 clones listed, roughly 87% are singletons. V is TRBV6-4 and J is TRBJ1-1; D is unclear. The source of this sequence is a man younger than 45 in a cohort exposed to, infected with or recovered from COVID-19 (not recorded which). What was sequenced was PBMCs or T cells enriched from blood (not recorded which). The CDR3 nucleotides read TGTGCCAGCAATAGTGCGAGGGCTGAAGCTTTCTTT. This gives the protein CASNSARAEAFF.